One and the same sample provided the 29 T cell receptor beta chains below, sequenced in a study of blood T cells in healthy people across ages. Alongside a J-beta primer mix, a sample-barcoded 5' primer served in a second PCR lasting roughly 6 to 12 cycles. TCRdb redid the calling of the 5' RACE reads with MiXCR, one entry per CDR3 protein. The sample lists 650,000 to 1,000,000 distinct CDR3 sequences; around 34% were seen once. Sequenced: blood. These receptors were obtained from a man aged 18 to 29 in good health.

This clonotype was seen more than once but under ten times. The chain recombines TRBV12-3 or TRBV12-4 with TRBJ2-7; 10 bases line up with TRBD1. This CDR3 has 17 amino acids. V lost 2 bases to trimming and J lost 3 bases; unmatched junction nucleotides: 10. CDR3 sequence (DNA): TGTGCCAGCAGTTTATGGGCGCCGGGGACAGGGGACTACGAGCAGTACTTC. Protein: CASSLWAPGTGDYEQYF.

CDR3 residues: CASGTRVANEQYF. CDR3 DNA: TGCGCCAGCGGCACGAGAGTAGCGAATGAGCAGTACTTC. The chain is built from TRBV5-1 and TRBJ2-5, with D possibly TRBD2 on 5 matching bases. The CDR3 is made up of 13 amino acids. The V end was cut by 7 bases, the J end by 11 bases, with 21 bases between. Germline V gene sequence: CDR1 SGHRS, CDR2 YFSETQ.

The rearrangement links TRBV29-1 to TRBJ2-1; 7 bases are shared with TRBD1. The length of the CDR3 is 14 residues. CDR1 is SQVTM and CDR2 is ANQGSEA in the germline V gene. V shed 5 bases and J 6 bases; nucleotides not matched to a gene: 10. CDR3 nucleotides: TGCAGCGTTCGGTGGCCAGGGGGAATCAATGAGCAGTTCTTC. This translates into CSVRWPGGINEQFF.

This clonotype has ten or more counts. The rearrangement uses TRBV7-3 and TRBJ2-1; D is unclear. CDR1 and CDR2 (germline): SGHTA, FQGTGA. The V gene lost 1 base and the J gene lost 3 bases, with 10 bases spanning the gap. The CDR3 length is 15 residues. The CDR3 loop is CASSLSPGVYNEQFF. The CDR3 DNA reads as TGTGCCAGCAGCTTAAGCCCCGGAGTCTACAATGAGCAGTTCTTC.

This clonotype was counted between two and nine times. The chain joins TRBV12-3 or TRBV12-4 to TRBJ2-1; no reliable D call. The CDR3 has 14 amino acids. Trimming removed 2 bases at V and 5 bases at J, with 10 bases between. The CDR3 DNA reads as TGTGCCAGCAGTTTATTGGGGAAAGACAATGAGCAGTTCTTC. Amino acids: CASSLLGKDNEQFF.

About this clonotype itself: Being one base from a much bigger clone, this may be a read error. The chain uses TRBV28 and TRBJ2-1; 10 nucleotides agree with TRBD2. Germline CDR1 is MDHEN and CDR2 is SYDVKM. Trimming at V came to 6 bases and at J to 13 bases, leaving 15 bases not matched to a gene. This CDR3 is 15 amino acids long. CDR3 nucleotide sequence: TGTGCCAGCAGCCCACGACTAGCGGGTCAAGAGACCCAGTTCTTC. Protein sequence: CASSPRLAGQETQFF.

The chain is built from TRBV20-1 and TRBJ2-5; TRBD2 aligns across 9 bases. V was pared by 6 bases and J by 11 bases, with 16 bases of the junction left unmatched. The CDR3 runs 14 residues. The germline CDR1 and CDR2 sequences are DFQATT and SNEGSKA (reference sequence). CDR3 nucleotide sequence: TGCAGTGCCCATATAGCGGGGGATGACTATGAGCAGTACTTC. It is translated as CSAHIAGDDYEQYF.

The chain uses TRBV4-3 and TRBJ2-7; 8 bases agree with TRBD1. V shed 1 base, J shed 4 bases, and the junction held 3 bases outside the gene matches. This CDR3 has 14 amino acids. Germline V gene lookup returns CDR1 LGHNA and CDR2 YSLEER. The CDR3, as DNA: TGCGCCAGCAGCCAAGCGCAGGGGGCTTACGAGCAGTACTTC. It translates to CASSQAQGAYEQYF.

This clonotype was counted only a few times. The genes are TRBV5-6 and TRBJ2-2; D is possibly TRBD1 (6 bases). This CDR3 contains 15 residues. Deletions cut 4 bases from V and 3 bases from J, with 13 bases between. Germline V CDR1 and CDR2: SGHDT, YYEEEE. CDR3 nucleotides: TGTGCCAGCAGCAGGCAGGGGTGGGACACCGGGGAGCTGTTTTTT. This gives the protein CASSRQGWDTGELFF.

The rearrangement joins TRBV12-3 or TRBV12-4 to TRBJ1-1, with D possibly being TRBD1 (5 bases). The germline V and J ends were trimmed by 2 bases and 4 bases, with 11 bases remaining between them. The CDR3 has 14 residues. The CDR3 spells CASSLRPGGTEAFF. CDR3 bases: TGTGCCAGCAGTTTAAGACCCGGGGGCACTGAAGCTTTCTTT.

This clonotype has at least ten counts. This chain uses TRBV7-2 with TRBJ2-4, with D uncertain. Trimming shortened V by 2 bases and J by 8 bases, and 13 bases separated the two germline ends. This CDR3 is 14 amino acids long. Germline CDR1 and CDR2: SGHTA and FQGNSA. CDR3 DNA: TGTGCCAGCAGCTTAACTGGTAGGGCGGACATTCAGTACTTC. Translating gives CASSLTGRADIQYF.

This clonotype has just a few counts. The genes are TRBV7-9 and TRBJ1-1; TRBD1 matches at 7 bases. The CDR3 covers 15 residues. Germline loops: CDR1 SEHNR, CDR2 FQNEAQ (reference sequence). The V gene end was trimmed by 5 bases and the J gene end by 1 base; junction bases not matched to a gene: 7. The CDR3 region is CASSPPTGSNTEAFF. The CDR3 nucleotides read TGTGCCAGCAGCCCTCCGACAGGGTCGAACACTGAAGCTTTCTTT.

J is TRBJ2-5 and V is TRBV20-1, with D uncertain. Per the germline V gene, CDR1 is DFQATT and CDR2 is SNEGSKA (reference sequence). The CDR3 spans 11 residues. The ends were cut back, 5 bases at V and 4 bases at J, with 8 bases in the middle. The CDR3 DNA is TGCAGTGCTCCGCAAACAGAGACCCAGTACTTC. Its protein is CSAPQTETQYF.

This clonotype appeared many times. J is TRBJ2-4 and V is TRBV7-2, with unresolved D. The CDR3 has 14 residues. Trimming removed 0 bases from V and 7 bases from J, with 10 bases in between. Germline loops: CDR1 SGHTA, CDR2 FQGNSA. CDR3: CASSLAATPNIQYF. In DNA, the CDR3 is TGTGCCAGCAGCTTAGCGGCCACCCCCAACATTCAGTACTTC.

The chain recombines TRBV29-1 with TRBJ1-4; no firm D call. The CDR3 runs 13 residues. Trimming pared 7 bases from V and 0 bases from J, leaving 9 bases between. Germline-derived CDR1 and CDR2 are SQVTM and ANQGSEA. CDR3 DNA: TGCAGCGCCCACTCTGCAACTAATGAAAAACTGTTTTTT. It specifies CSAHSATNEKLFF. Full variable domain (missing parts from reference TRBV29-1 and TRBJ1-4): SAVISQKPSRDICQRGTSLTIQCQVDSQVTMMFWYRQQPGQSLTLIATANQGSEATYESGFVIDKFPISRPNLTFSTLTVSNMSPEDSSIYLCSAHSATNEKLFFGSGTQLSVL.

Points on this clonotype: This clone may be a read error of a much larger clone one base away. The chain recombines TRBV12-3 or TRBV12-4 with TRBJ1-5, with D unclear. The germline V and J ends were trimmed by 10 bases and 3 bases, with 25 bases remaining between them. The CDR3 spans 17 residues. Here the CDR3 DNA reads TGTGCCAACAGCAATGAGGGCTCGGGGTCATACAATCAGCCCCAGCATTTT. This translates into CANSNEGSGSYNQPQHF.

Here the CDR3 DNA reads TGTGCCAGCAGCCAAGATCAGCCAGCCCCCGCATGGGGAGAGACCCAGTACTTC. Encoded protein: CASSQDQPAPAWGETQYF. The rearrangement uses TRBV4-2 and TRBJ2-5; D not resolved. CDR1 is LGHNA, CDR2 YNFKEQ, per germline. V was pared by 0 bases and J by 4 bases, with 21 bases between. The CDR3 has 18 residues.

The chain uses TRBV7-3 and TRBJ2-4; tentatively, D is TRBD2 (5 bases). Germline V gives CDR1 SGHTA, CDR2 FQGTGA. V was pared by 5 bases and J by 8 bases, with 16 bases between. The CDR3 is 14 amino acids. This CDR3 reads CASSVASREYIQYF. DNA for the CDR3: TGTGCCAGCAGCGTAGCTAGCCGGGAATACATTCAGTACTTC.

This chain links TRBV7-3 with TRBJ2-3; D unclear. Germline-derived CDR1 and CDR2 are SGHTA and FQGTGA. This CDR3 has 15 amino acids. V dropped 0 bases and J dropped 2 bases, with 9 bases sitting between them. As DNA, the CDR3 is TGTGCCAGCAGCTTAACGGCCTCACTCACAGATACGCAGTATTTT. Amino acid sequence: CASSLTASLTDTQYF.

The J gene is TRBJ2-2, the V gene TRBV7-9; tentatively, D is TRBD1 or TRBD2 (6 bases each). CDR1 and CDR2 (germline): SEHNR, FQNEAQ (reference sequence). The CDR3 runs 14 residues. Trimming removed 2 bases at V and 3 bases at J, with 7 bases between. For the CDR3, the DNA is TGTGCCAGCAGCTTAAGGGGGGACACCGGGGAGCTGTTTTTT. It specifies CASSLRGDTGELFF.

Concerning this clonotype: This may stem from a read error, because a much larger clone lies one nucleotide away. The CDR3, as DNA: TGTGCCAGCAGCGCAGGTCTGGAAGCGGGCGGCTACACCTTC. As protein: CASSAGLEAGGYTF. This rearrangement joins TRBV9 to TRBJ1-2; no definite D call. V shed 3 bases and J shed 8 bases, with 17 bases lying between them. CDR3 length equals 14 residues. Germline values: CDR1 SGDLS, CDR2 YYNGEE. The full variable domain, rest sourced from reference TRBV9 and TRBJ1-2, is DSGVTQTPKHLITATGQRVTLRCSPRSGDLSVYWYQQSLDQGLQFLIQYYNGEERAKGNILERFSAQQFPDLHSELNLSSLELGDSALYFCASSAGLEAGGYTFGSGTRLTVV.

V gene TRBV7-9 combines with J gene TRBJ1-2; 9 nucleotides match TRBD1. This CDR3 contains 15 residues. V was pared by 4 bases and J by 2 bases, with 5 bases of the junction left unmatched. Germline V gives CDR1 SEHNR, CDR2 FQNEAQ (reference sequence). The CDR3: CASSWTGEANYGYTF. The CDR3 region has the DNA TGTGCCAGCAGCTGGACAGGGGAAGCCAACTATGGCTACACCTTC.

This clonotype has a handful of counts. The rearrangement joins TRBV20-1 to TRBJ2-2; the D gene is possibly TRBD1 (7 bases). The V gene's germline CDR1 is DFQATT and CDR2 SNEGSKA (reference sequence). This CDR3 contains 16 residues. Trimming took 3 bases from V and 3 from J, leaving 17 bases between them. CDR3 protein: CSARAGRDSHTGELFF. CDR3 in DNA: TGCAGTGCTAGGGCAGGGCGGGACAGCCACACCGGGGAGCTGTTTTTT.

CDR3 sequence: CASSSVRVGYLTYEQYF. The CDR3 DNA reads TGTGCCAGCAGCTCCGTGCGGGTAGGCTACCTGACCTACGAGCAGTACTTC. The chain employs TRBV5-6 and TRBJ2-7; possible D gene TRBD2, 5 bases. The CDR3 is 17 residues long. Germline-derived CDR1 and CDR2 are SGHDT and YYEEEE. V dropped 3 bases and J dropped 2 bases, with 21 bases sitting between them.

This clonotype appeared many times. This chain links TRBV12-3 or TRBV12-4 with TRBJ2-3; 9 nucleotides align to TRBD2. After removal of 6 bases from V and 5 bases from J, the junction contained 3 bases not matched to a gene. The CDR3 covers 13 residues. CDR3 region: CASSVAGEDTQYF. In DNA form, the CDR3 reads TGTGCCAGCAGCGTAGCGGGGGAAGATACGCAGTATTTT.

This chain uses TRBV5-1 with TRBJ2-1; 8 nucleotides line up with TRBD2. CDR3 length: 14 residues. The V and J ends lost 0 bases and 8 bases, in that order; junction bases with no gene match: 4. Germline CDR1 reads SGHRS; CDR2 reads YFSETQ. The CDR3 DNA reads TGCGCCAGCAGCTTGGAACGGGGGGGCCATGAGCAGTTCTTC. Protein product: CASSLERGGHEQFF.

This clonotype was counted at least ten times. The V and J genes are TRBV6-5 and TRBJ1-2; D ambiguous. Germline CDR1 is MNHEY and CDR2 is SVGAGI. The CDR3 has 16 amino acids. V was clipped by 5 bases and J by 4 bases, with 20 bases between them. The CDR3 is CASSLDGRRILYGYTF. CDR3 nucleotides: TGTGCCAGCAGTCTGGACGGGCGGAGGATCCTCTATGGCTACACCTTC.

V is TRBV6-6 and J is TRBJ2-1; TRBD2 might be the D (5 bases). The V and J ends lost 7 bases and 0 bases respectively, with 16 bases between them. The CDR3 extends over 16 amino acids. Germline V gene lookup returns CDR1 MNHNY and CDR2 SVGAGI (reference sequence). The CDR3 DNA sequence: TGTGCCAGCATGATGGACTCACTTAGCTCCTACAATGAGCAGTTCTTC. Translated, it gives CASMMDSLSSYNEQFF.

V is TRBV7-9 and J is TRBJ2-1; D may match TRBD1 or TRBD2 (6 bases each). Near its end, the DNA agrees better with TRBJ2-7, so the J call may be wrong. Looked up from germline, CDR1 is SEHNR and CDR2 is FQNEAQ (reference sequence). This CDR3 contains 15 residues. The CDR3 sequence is CASSLGLGGLNEQYF. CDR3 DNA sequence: TGTGCCAGCAGCTTAGGACTAGGGGGGCTTAATGAGCAGTACTTC.